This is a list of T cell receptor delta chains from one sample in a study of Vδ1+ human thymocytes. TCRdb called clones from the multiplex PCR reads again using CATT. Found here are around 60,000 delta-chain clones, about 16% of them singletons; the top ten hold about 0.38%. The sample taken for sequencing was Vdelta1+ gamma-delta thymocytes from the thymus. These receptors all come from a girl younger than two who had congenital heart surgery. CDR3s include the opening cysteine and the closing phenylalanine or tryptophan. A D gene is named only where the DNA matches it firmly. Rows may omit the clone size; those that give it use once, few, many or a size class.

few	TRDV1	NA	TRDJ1	CALGEVNLPTSTGDTPRRTKLIF	TGTGCTCTTGGGGAAGTAAACCTTCCTACGTCAACGGGGGATACGCCGAGGAGGACTAAACTCATCTTT
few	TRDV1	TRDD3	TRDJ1	CALGGPSQPTLGDNTDKLIF	TGTGCTCTTGGGGGGCCTTCGCAACCTACCTTGGGGGATAACACCGATAAACTCATCTTT
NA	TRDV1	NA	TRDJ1	CALGELGGKLIF	TGTGCTCTTGGGGAGCTTGGCGGTAAACTCATCTTT
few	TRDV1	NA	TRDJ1	CALGELLPSPWLQWYSVGLIF	TGTGCTCTTGGGGAACTCCTCCCATCACCATGGTTGCAGTGGTACTCCGTGGGACTCATCTTT
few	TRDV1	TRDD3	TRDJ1	CALGELQLGTHTDKLIF	TGTGCTCTTGGGGAACTACAACTGGGGACCCACACCGATAAACTCATCTTT
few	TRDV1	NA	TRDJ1	CALGVPGSGAYTDKLIF	TGTGCTCTTGGGGTACCTGGCTCTGGGGCCTACACCGATAAACTCATCTTT
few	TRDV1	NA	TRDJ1	CALGEAPAFLRTGGHPKSGKLIF	TGTGCTCTTGGGGAAGCACCGGCCTTCCTACGGACTGGGGGGCACCCGAAATCGGGTAAACTCATCTTT
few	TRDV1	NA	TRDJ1	CALGAPSSPCTGRARGTDKLIF	TGTGCTCTTGGGGCCCCTTCTTCCCCCTGTACTGGGAGGGCCCGAGGCACCGATAAACTCATCTTT
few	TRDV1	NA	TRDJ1	CALGRPSPSPAGTSSLTDKLIF	TGTGCTCTTGGGCGACCTTCGCCTTCCCCCGCGGGGACTTCATCACTCACCGATAAACTCATCTTT
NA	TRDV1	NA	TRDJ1	CALGSGLEEGGATDKLIF	TGTGCTCTTGGCTCCGGCCTTGAAGAGGGGGGGGCCACCGATAAACTCATCTTT
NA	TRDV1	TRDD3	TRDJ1	CALGERTILRSGGYCLGYTDKLIF	TGTGCTCTTGGGGAGAGGACCATACTTCGAAGTGGGGGATACTGCCTGGGGTACACCGATAAACTCATCTTT
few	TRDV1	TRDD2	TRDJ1	CALGAPSYAGDKEGKLIF	TGTGCTCTTGGGGCGCCTTCCTACGCTGGGGATAAAGAGGGTAAACTCATCTTT
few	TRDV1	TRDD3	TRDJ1	CALGDPGVPGGYSDKLIF	TGTGCTCTTGGGGATCCAGGAGTCCCTGGGGGATACAGCGATAAACTCATCTTT
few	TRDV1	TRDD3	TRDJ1	CALGERGLGTGGWRWNTDKLIF	TGTGCTCTTGGGGAACGAGGCCTAGGGACTGGGGGATGGAGGTGGAACACCGATAAACTCATCTTT
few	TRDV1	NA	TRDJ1	CALGETYLYTDKLIF	TGTGCTCTTGGGGAGACCTACCTGTATACCGATAAACTCATCTTT
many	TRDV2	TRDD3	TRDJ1	CAWDSRLGTYTDKLIF	TGTGCCTGGGATTCGCGACTGGGGACTTACACCGATAAACTCATCTTT
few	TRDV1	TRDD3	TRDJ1	CALGNGLGYWGTDTDKLIF	TGTGCTCTTGGGAACGGCCTCGGATACTGGGGGACCGACACCGATAAACTCATCTTT
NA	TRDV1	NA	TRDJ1	CALGENRLWSYTDKLIF	TGTGCTCTTGGGGAGAATCGATTGTGGAGTTACACCGATAAACTCATCTTT
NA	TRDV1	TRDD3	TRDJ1	CALGGLGDTRTDKLIF	TGTGCTCTTGGGGGACTGGGGGATACTCGGACCGATAAACTCATCTTT
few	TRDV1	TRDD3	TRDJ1	CALGELVTSGGYWEYTDKLIF	TGTGCTCTTGGGGAACTAGTTACCTCGGGGGGATACTGGGAGTACACCGATAAACTCATCTTT
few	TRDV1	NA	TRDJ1	CALGPFLVYTDKLIF	TGTGCTCTTGGTCCTTTTTTGGTTTACACCGATAAACTCATCTTT
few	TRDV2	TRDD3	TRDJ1	CACVPELGIVRYTDKLIF	TGTGCCTGTGTCCCTGAACTGGGGATAGTACGGTACACCGATAAACTCATCTTT
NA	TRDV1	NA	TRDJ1	CALGELPSPVGWGVDTDKLIF	TGTGCTCTTGGGGAACTACCTTCCCCCGTCGGCTGGGGGGTAGACACCGATAAACTCATCTTT
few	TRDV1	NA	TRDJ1	CALGELPPSIQNTDKLIF	TGTGCTCTTGGGGAACTCCCCCCATCAATACAGAACACCGATAAACTCATCTTT
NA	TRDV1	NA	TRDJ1	CALGEVFDSLTDKLIF	TGTGCTCTTGGGGAGGTCTTCGACTCCCTCACCGATAAACTCATCTTT
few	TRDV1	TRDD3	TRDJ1	CALGELRGIRQGDTDKLIF	TGTGCTCTTGGGGAACTCCGGGGGATACGTCAAGGGGACACCGATAAACTCATCTTT
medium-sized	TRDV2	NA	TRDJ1	CACDTVSGFGADKLIF	TGTGCCTGTGACACCGTTTCGGGGTTCGGGGCCGATAAACTCATCTTT
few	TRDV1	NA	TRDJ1	CALGGPSAGAKYTDKLIF	TGTGCTCTTGGGGGCCCTTCGGCAGGGGCCAAGTACACCGATAAACTCATCTTT
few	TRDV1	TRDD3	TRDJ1	CALGELSNVLGDTRPNLKLIF	TGTGCTCTTGGGGAACTATCAAACGTGTTGGGGGATACGCGGCCGAACTTAAAACTCATCTTT
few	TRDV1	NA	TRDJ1	CALGALPLSLFIF	TGTGCTCTTGGGGCCCTTCCCCTCAGCTTATTCATCTTT
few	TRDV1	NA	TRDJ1	CALGELILGNTDKLIF	TGTGCTCTTGGGGAACTAATCTTGGGGAACACCGATAAACTCATCTTT
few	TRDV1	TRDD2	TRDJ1	CALGELPSYKGGGGHYTDKLIF	TGTGCTCTTGGGGAACTTCCTTCCTACAAGGGCGGTGGGGGACACTACACCGATAAACTCATCTTT
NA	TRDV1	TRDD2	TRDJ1	CAPGERRPSYGLGWFGAKLIF	TGTGCTCCTGGGGAACGTCGGCCTTCCTACGGTCTGGGGTGGTTCGGGGCTAAACTCATCTTT
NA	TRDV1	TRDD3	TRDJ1	CALVPPPTTGGYAGVTDKLIF	TGTGCTCTTGTGCCCCCACCAACTACTGGGGGATACGCGGGGGTAACCGATAAACTCATCTTT
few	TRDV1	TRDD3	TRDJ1	CALGELYWGTRRYTDKLIF	TGTGCTCTTGGGGAACTGTACTGGGGGACCCGGAGGTACACCGATAAACTCATCTTT
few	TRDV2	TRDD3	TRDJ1	CACDTLLGDTRIFKLIF	TGTGCCTGTGACACCCTACTGGGGGATACGCGTATTTTTAAACTCATCTTT
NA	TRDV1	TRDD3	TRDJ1	CALGELWARRWGILFDKLIF	TGTGCTCTTGGGGAACTCTGGGCCCGGCGGTGGGGGATCTTATTCGATAAACTCATCTTT
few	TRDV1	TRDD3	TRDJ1	CALGERYGPAMRDTLGSTDKLIF	TGTGCTCTTGGGGAACGATACGGGCCTGCCATGAGGGATACGCTGGGTAGCACCGATAAACTCATCTTT
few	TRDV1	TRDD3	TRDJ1	CALGELPSPLGDFHYTDKLIF	TGTGCCCTTGGGGAACTACCCTCACCACTGGGGGATTTTCATTACACCGATAAACTCATCTTT
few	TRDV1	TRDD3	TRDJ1	CALGELSFPRTGGPYTDKLIF	TGTGCTCTTGGGGAACTCTCATTTCCACGTACTGGGGGCCCGTACACCGATAAACTCATCTTT
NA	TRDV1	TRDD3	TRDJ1	CALGELSALQTRGYKPVTDKLIF	TGTGCTCTTGGGGAACTATCGGCTCTTCAAACGAGGGGATACAAGCCTGTCACCGATAAACTCATCTTC
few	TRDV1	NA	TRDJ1	CALGEPNFLLDAGEIRRADKLIF	TGTGCTCTTGGGGAGCCGAATTTCCTCCTAGACGCCGGCGAGATACGACGGGCCGATAAACTCATCTTT
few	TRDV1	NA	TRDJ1	CALGENIEGGNMYTDKLIF	TGTGCTCTTGGGGAAAATATCGAAGGGGGGAACATGTACACCGATAAACTCATCTTT
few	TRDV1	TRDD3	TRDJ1	CALGDVFPRTQYWGNPSMYTDKLIF	TGTGCTCTTGGGGATGTCTTCCCTCGCACTCAATACTGGGGGAACCCCTCAATGTACACCGATAAACTCATCTTT
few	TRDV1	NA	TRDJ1	CALGELLESSYYNTTDKLIF	TGTGCTCTTGGGGAACTTTTGGAATCTTCGTACTATAACACAACCGATAAACTCATCTTT
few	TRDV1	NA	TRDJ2	CALGERESLTAQLFF	TGTGCTCTTGGGGAAAGGGAGTCCCTGACAGCACAACTCTTCTTT
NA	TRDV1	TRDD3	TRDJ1	CALGELKSSTYWGTVYTDKLIF	TGTGCTCTTGGGGAACTAAAGAGCTCTACCTACTGGGGGACCGTCTACACCGATAAACTCATCTTT
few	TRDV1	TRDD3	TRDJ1	CALGEHPPLASLGDTHTDKLIF	TGTGCTCTTGGGGAACATCCCCCTTTAGCGTCGCTGGGGGATACCCACACCGATAAACTCATCTTT
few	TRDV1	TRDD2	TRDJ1	CALGVTFLRGYGVYTDKLIF	TGTGCTCTTGGGGTCACCTTCCTACGTGGGTACGGGGTGTACACCGATAAACTCATCTTT
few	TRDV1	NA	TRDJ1	CALGDVSLPTRSTGGSTNTDKLIF	TGTGCTCTTGGGGATGTATCCCTTCCTACGAGAAGTACTGGGGGATCAACTAACACCGATAAACTCATCTTT
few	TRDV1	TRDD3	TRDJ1	CALGEPRFLWGIPDTDKLIF	TGTGCTCTTGGGGAACCCAGATTCCTATGGGGGATTCCTGACACCGATAAACTCATCTTT
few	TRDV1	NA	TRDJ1	CALGELMPSHDRSGGPALYTDKLIF	TGTGCTCTTGGGGAGCTCATGCCTTCCCACGACCGGTCTGGGGGTCCTGCCCTTTACACCGATAAACTCATCTTT
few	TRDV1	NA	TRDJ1	CALGHESPLKYWVLDKLIF	TGTGCTCTTGGCCACGAGTCCCCCCTCAAGTACTGGGTTCTCGATAAACTCATCTTT